This paragraph covers one T cell receptor beta chain sequence. The data were obtained in a study of T cell repertoires in cytomegalovirus infection. The length of the CDR3 is 16 residues. Losses at the gene ends were 0 bases for V and 4 bases for J; bases not matched to a gene: 3. CDR1 is SEHNR and CDR2 is FQNEAQ in the germline V gene (reference sequence). TCRdb processed the reads anew with MiXCR; each CDR3 protein has one entry. Of almost 500,000 distinct CDR3 sequences listed, about 10% are singletons. This sequence originates from a human donor in good health (CMV status not recorded). Some clones in this sample may be carry-over from other donors' samples. The chain links TRBV7-9 to TRBJ2-1, with 10 bases that match TRBD2. The sequenced material came from PBMCs. Written as DNA, the CDR3 is TGTGCCAGCAGCTTAGCGGGACTAGCGCCTTACAATGAGCAGTTCTTC. Its translation is CASSLAGLAPYNEQFF.